The clone carrying this T cell receptor beta chain was found a few times. No antigen is known for it. The record originates from a study of response to subunit inactivated influenza vaccine. CDR1 and CDR2 (germline): GTSNPN, SVGIG (reference sequence). The CDR3 spans 16 residues. Trimming removed 3 bases at V and 1 base at J, with 17 bases between. TCRdb re-analysed the RT-PCR reads in MiXCR, keeping a single row per CDR3 protein. The repertoire holds around 520,000 distinct CDR3 sequences, with about 25% as singletons. Notes on the study in general: Each seasonal influenza vaccination recruits few new T cells, the authors suggested.

This sequence joins TRBV30 and TRBJ2-3, with D tentatively TRBD2 (5 bases). This clonotype was sampled from a middle-aged man who received an inactivated influenza vaccine. The sample consisted of CD4+ T cells sorted from PBMCs, taken about 5 days after vaccination. This CDR3 reads CAWSRGIRAGTDTQYF. As DNA, the CDR3 is TGTGCCTGGAGCCGAGGGATCCGAGCGGGCACAGATACGCAGTATTTT.